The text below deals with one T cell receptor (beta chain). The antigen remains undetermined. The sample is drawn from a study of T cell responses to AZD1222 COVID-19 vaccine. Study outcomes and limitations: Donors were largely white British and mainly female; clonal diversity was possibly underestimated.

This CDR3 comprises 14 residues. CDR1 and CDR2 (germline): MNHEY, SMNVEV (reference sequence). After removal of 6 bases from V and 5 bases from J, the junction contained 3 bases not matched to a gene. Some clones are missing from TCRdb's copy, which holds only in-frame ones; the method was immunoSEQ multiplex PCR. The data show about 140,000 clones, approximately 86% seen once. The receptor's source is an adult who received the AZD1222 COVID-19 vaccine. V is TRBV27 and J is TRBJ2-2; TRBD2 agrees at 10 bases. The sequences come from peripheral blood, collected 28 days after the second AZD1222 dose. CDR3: CASRLAGITGELFF. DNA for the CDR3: TGTGCCAGCAGACTAGCGGGAATTACCGGGGAGCTGTTTTTT.